This T cell receptor beta chain was captured by sequencing in a study of cytomegalovirus exposure and HLA in healthy donors (dated by TCRdb to about 2017). General notes on the study: According to a later analysis, the 120 validation repertoires were produced on the same platform as the 666 repertoires of the first cohort. The study was designed to test whether signatures of past pathogen exposure could be identified by cataloging public T cell receptors. A separate validation cohort of over a hundred different subjects was used in addition to the approximately 610-subject first cohort. To predict cytomegalovirus infection status, the study combined high-throughput TCR immunosequencing, statistical association of individual TCRs with disease status, and machine learning. The study at large found these results: A few of the identified cytomegalovirus-associated TCR beta chains were confirmed in vitro to be specific for cytomegalovirus antigens. Most TCR sequences were observed very rarely across donors, whereas some public TCRs were present in many individuals. Of the cluster scores, roughly 95% were above 0 in a later analysis, which found that TCRs clustered in the first cohort also tended to co-occur in the 130 or so validation repertoires. The classifier was reported to diagnose cytomegalovirus status with high specificity and sensitivity in both the original and validation cohorts. In the study, 164 TCR beta chains were listed as associated with cytomegalovirus. The authors suggested that the approach could potentially be generalized to other disease states and immunological phenotypes. A later analysis lacked HLA typing for the validation cohort, so it scored co-occurrence in that cohort across all 110 or so repertoires.

This clone was seen only a few times. Its antigen is not yet known. The record has no base qualities; no much larger clone is one base away. Receptor libraries were prepared by the immunoSEQ multiplex PCR assay. The paper's data handling went like this. To diagnose cytomegalovirus status from the catalog of TCR beta chain sequences, a statistical classification framework was built. TCRdb holds this immuneACCESS table with in-frame rearrangements only. Some clones are missing; in checked studies, unresolved V genes explain under half, and the rest has no known cause. Clone size and the V and J calls come from that table; the DNA yielded D and trimming. The sample table holds about 150,000 clones, of which 70% to 85% were seen once. The ten largest clones add up to approximately 30% of the sample. Donors formed part of the validation cohort, which comprised about 120 subjects and was distinct from the first cohort of under 850 subjects.

Sequenced material: PBMCs. This TCR was sampled from a man aged 30 to 39 in good health and CMV-seropositive.

The CDR3 here reads CASSGRQGFGNSPLHF. The DNA reads as follows: TGTGCCAGCAGCGGGAGACAGGGTTTTGGTAATTCACCCCTCCACTTT. Rearrangement joined TRBV7-2 to TRBJ1-6, and TRBD1 matches 7 of the central bases. The CDR3 covers 16 residues, taking in both the cysteine and the phenylalanine. Just the 48-base CDR3 DNA is kept, in frame starting at base 1. V is cut back by 5 bases and J by 6 bases, with 10 bases in the junction unmatched. The CDR1 and CDR2 encoded by the germline V gene are SGHTA and FQGNSA.